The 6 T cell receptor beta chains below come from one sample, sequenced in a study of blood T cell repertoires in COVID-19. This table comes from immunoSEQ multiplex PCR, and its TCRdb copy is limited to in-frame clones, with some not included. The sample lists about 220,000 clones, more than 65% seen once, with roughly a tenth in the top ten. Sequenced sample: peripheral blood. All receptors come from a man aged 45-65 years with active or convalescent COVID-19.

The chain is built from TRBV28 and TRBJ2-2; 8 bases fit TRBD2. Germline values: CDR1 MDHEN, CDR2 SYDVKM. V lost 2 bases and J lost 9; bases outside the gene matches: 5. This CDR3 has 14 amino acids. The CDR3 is CASSLRGGEWELFF. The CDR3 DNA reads TGTGCCAGCAGTTTACGGGGGGGCGAGTGGGAGCTGTTTTTT.

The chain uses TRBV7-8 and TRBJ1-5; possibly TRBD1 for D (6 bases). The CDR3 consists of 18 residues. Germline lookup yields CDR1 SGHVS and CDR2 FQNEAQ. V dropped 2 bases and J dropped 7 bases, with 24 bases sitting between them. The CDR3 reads CASSLRSGARGRGQPQHF. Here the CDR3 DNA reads TGTGCCAGCAGCTTACGGTCAGGGGCCAGGGGAAGGGGACAGCCCCAGCATTTT.

Here the CDR3 DNA reads TGTGCCAGCAGAGTAGCGGGACGAAGCTCCTACGAGCAGTACTTC. This codes for CASRVAGRSSYEQYF. V gene TRBV6-5 combines with J gene TRBJ2-7; 8 nucleotides line up with TRBD2. With 6 bases clipped from V and 0 bases from J, the junction kept 7 bases outside the gene matches. The CDR3 runs 15 residues. Germline-derived CDR1 and CDR2 are MNHEY and SVGAGI.

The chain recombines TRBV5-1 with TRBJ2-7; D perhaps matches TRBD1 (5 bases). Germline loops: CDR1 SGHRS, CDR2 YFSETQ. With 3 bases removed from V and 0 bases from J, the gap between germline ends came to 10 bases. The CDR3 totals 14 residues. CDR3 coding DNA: TGCGCCAGCAGCTCGGACACCTACTCCTACGAGCAGTACTTC. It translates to CASSSDTYSYEQYF. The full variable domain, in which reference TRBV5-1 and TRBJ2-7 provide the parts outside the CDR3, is KAGVTQTPRYLIKTRGQQVTLSCSPISGHRSVSWYQQTPGQGLQFLFEYFSETQRNKGNFPGRFSGRQFSNSRSEMNVSTLELGDSALYLCASSSDTYSYEQYFGPGTRLTVT.

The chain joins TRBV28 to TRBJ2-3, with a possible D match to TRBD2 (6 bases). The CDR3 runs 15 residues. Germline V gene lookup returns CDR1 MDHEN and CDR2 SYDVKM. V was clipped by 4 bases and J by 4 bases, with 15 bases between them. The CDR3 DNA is TGTGCCAGCAGTTATGGGGCTAGCGACGCAGATACGCAGTATTTT. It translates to CASSYGASDADTQYF.

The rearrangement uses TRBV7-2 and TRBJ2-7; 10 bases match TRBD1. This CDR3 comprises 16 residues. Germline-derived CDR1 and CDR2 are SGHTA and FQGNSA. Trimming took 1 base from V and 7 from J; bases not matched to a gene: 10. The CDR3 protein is CASSLVGTGAPKEQYF. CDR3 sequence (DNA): TGTGCCAGCAGCTTAGTCGGGACAGGGGCCCCCAAAGAGCAGTACTTC.